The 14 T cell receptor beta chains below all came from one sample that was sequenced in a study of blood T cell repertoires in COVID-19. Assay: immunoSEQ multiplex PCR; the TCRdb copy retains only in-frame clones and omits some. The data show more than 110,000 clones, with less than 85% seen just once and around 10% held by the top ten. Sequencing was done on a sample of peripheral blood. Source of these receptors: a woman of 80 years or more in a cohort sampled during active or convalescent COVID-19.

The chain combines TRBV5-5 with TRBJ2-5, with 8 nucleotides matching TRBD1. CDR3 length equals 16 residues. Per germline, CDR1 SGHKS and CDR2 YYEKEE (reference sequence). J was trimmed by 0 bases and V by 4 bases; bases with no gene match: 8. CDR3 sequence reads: CASSRRTGRYQETQYF. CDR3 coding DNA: TGTGCCAGCAGCCGAAGGACAGGGAGATACCAAGAGACCCAGTACTTC. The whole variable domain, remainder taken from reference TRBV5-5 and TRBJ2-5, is DAGVTQSPTHLIKTRGQQVTLRCSPISGHKSVSWYQQVLGQGPQFIFQYYEKEERGRGNFPDRFSARQFPNYSSELNVNALLLGDSALYLCASSRRTGRYQETQYFGPGTRLLVL.

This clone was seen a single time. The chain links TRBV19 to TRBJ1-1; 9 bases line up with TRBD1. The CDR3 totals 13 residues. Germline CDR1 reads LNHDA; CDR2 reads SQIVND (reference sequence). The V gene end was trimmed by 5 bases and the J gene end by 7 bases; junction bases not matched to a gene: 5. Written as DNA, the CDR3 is TGTGCCAGTAGTTCCACAGGGGGCAGTGAAGCTTTCTTT. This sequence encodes CASSSTGGSEAFF.

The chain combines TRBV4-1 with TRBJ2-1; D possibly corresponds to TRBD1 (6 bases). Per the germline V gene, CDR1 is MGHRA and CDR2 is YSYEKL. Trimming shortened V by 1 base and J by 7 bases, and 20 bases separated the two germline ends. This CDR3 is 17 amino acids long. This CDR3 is CASSQVVLGTGKNEQFF. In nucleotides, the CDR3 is TGCGCCAGCAGCCAAGTGGTTCTAGGCACAGGGAAGAATGAGCAGTTCTTC.

This chain's CDR3 is CASSLDLDLAQYF. The CDR3 DNA reads TGTGCCAGCAGCCTGGACTTGGACCTGGCCCAGTACTTC. The chain joins TRBV3-1 (or the pseudogene TRBV3-2) to TRBJ2-5; D is possibly TRBD2 (5 bases). This CDR3 spans 13 amino acids. V shed 4 bases and J shed 9 bases, with 15 bases lying between them. Germline-derived CDR1 and CDR2 are LGHDT and YNNKEL (reference sequence).

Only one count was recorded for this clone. This CDR3 reads CASSQQGRATNEKLFF. CDR3 in DNA: TGTGCCAGCAGCCAACAGGGGAGAGCGACTAATGAAAAACTGTTTTTT. This chain connects TRBV13 to TRBJ1-4; 7 nucleotides line up with TRBD1. This CDR3 is 16 amino acids long. CDR1 PRHDT and CDR2 FYEKMQ come from the germline V gene (reference sequence). V was clipped by 5 bases and J by 2 bases; unmatched bases: 8. Full variable domain (missing parts from reference TRBV13 and TRBJ1-4): AAGVIQSPRHLIKEKRETATLKCYPIPRHDTVYWYQQGPGQDPQFLISFYEKMQSDKGSIPDRFSAQQFSDYHSELNMSSLELGDSALYFCASSQQGRATNEKLFFGSGTQLSVL.

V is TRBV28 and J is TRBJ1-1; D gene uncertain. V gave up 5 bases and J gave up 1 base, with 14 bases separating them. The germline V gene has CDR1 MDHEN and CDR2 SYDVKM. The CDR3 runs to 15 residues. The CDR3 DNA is TGTGCCAGCAGTCCTTTAGTCGGGAAGAACACTGAAGCTTTCTTT. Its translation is CASSPLVGKNTEAFF.

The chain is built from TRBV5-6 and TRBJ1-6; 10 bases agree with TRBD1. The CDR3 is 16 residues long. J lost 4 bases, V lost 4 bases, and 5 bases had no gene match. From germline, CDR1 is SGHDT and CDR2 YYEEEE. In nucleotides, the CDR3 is TGTGCCAGCAGCCTAAGGGACAGGGGTTATAATTCACCCCTCCACTTT. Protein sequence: CASSLRDRGYNSPLHF.

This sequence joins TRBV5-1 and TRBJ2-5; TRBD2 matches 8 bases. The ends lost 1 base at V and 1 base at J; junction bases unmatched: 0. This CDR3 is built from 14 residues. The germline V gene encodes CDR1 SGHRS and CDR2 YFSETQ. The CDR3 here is CASSLTSGQETQYF. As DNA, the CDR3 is TGCGCCAGCAGCTTGACTAGCGGCCAAGAGACCCAGTACTTC.

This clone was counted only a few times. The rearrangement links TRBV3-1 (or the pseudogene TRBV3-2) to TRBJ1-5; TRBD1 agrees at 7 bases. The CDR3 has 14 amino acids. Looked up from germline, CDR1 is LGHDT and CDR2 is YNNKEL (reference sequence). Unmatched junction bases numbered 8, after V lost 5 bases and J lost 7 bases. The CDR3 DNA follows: TGTGCCAGCAGCAAAACAGGGGCAGCCCAGCCCCAGCATTTT. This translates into CASSKTGAAQPQHF.

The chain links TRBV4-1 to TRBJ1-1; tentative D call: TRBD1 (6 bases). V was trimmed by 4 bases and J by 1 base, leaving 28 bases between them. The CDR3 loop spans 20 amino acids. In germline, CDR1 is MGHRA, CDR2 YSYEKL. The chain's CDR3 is CASSLRSVGQGLNSNTEAFF. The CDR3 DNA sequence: TGCGCCAGCAGCCTAAGATCGGTGGGCCAGGGGCTAAATTCGAACACTGAAGCTTTCTTT.

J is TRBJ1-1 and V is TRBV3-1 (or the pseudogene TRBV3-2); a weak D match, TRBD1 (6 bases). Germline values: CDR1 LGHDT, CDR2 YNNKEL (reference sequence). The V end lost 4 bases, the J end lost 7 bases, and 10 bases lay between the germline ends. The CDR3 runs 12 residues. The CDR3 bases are TGTGCCAGCAGCCTTACGGACAGTGAAGCTTTCTTT. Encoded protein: CASSLTDSEAFF.

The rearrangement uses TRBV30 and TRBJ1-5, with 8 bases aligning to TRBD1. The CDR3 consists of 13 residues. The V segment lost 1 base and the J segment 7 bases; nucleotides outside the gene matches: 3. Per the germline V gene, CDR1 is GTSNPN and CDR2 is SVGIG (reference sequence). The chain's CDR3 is CAWSGQGAQPQHF. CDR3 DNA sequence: TGTGCCTGGAGTGGTCAGGGGGCCCAGCCCCAGCATTTT.

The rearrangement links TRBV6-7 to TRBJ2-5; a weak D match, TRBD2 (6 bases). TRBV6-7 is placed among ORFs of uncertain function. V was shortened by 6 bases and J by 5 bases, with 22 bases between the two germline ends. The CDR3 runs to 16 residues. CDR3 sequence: CASSSGRRHFRETQYF. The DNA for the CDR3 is TGTGCCAGCAGCTCTGGGAGGCGGCACTTTCGCGAGACCCAGTACTTC.

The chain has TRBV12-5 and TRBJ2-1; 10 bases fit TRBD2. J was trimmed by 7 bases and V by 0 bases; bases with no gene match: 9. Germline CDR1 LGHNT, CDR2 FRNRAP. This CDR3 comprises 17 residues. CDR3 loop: CASGLVVIAGGWNEQFF. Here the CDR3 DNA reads TGTGCTAGTGGTTTGGTAGTAATAGCGGGGGGCTGGAATGAGCAGTTCTTC.